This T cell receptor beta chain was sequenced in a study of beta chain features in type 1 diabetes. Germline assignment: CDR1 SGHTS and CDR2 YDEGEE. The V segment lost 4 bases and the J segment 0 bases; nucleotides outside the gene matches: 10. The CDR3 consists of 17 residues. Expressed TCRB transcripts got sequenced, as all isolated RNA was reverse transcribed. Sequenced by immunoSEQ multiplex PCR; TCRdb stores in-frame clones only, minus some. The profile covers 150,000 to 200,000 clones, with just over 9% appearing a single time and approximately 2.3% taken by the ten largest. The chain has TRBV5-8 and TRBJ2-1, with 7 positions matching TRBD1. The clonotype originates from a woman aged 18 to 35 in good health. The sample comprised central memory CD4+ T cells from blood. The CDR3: CASSNPTGSSSYNEQFF. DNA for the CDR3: TGTGCCAGCAGCAACCCGACAGGGTCAAGCTCCTACAATGAGCAGTTCTTC.